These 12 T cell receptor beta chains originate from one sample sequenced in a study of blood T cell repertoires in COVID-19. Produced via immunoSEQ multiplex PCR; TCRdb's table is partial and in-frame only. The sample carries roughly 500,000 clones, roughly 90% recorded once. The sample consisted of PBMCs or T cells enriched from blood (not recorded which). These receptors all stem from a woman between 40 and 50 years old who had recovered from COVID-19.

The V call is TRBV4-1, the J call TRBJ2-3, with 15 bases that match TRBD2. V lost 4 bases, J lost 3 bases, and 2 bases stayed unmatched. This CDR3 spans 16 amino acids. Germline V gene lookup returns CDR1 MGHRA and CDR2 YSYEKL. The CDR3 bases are TGCGCCAGCAGCCGGACTAGCGGGAGGGAAACAGATACGCAGTATTTT. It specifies CASSRTSGRETDTQYF.

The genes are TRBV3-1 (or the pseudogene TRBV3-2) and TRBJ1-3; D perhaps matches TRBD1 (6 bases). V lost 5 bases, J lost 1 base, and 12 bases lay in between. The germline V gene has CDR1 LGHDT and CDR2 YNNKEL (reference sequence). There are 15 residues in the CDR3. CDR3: CASSLQGGSGNTIYF. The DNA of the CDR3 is TGTGCCAGCAGCTTACAAGGGGGATCTGGAAACACCATATATTTT.

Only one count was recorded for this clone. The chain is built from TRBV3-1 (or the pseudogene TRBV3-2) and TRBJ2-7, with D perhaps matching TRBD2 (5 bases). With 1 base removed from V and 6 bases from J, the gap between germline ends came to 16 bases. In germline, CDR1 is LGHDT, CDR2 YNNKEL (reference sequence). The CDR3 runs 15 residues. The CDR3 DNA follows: TGTGCCAGCAGCCAAGGGGCCTCTAGCTTCTCCGAGCAGTACTTC. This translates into CASSQGASSFSEQYF.

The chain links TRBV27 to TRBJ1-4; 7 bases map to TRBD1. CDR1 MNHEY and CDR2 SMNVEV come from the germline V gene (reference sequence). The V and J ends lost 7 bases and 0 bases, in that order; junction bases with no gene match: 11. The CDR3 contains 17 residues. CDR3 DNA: TGTGCCAGCAAGGGAAGAGGGGGCCCCTCAACTAATGAAAAACTGTTTTTT. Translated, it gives CASKGRGGPSTNEKLFF.

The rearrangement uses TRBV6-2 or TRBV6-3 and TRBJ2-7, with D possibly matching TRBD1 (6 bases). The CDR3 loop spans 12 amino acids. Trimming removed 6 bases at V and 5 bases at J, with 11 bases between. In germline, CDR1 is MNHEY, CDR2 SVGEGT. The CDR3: CASSHRDDEQYF. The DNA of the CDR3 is TGTGCCAGCAGCCACAGGGACGACGAGCAGTACTTC.

In DNA form, the CDR3 reads TGTGCCAGCAGCGTAGGGCAGAGCGGGAGACTGGGTGAGCAGTTCTTC. It specifies CASSVGQSGRLGEQFF. V gene TRBV9 combines with J gene TRBJ2-1; 8 nucleotides align to TRBD2. Germline V gene data show CDR1 as SGDLS and CDR2 as YYNGEE. This CDR3 is built from 16 residues. The V gene end was trimmed by 0 bases and the J gene end by 9 bases; junction bases not matched to a gene: 11.

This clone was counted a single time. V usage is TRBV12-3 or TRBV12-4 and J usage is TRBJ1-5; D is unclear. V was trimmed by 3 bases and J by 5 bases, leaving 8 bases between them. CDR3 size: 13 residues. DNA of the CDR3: TGTGCCAGCAGTTTGGGGAGTCATCAGCCCCAGCATTTT. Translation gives CASSLGSHQPQHF.

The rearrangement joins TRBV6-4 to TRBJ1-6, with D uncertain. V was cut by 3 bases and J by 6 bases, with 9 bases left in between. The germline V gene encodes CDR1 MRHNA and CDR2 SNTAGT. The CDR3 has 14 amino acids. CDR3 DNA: TGTGCCAGCAGTGAGAACGGAGCTAATTCACCCCTCCACTTT. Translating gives CASSENGANSPLHF.

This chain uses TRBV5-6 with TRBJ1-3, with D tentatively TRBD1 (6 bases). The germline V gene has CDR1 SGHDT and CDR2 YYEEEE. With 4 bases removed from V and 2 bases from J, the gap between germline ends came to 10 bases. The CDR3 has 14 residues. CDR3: CASSPTGTGNTIYF. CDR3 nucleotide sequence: TGTGCCAGCAGCCCTACAGGGACTGGAAACACCATATATTTT.

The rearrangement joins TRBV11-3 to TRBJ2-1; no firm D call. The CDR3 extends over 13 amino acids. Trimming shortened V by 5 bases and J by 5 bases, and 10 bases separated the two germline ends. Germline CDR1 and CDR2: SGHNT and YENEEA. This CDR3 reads CASSPVYHNEQFF. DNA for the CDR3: TGTGCCAGCAGCCCGGTCTACCACAATGAGCAGTTCTTC.

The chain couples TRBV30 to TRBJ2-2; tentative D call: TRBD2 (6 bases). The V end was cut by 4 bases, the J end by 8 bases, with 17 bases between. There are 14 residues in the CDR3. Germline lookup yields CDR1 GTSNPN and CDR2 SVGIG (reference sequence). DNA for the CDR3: TGTGCCTGGACACCCGGGAGCCCCCCTGGGGAGCTGTTTTTT. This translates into CAWTPGSPPGELFF. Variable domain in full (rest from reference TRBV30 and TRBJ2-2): SQTIHQWPATLVQPVGSPLSLECTVEGTSNPNLYWYRQAAGRGLQLLFYSVGIGQISSEVPQNLSASRPQDRQFILSSKKLLLSDSGFYLCAWTPGSPPGELFFGEGSRLTVL.

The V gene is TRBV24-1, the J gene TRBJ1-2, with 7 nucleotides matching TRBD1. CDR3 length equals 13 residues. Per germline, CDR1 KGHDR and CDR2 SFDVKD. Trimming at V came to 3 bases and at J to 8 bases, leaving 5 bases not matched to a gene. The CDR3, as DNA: TGTGCCACCAGTGATCGGGACAGCGAAGGCTACACCTTC. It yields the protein CATSDRDSEGYTF.